This T cell receptor beta chain comes out of a study of blood T cell repertoires in COVID-19. Overall study context: Samples came from the United States, Italy and Spain, spanning acute and convalescent COVID-19. From T cells, B-cell-depleted T cells, or PBMCs came the material, which was cDNA or gDNA.

Enrolment of Seattle patients took place during active infection, and they were followed longitudinally. Trimming removed 3 bases at V and 4 bases at J, with 18 bases between. The V gene's germline CDR1 is GTSNPN and CDR2 SVGIG (reference sequence). This CDR3 has 16 amino acids. Study processing details: Estimates of nucleated cell counts were drawn from the amplification of reference gene primers. Clones were sequenced by immunoSEQ multiplex PCR, and TCRdb holds only the in-frame ones, with some missing. D and trimming come from the DNA, and the V and J calls and clone size come from that table. The sample has roughly 210,000 clones, around four fifths seen once.

This chain links TRBV30 with TRBJ1-4; D perhaps matches TRBD1 (6 bases). The TCR comes from a woman aged 80 or over with COVID-19, enrolled during active disease. The sample comprised peripheral blood. The CDR3 sequence: CAWRTNGGAINEKLFF. CDR3 coding DNA: TGTGCCTGGAGGACGAACGGGGGGGCAATTAATGAAAAACTGTTTTTT.